The entry below gives a single T cell receptor beta chain sequence along with its context. Its cognate antigen is unknown. The CDR3 extends over 15 amino acids. The V gene's germline CDR1 is SGHTS and CDR2 YDEGEE. V shed 3 bases and J 3 bases; nucleotides not matched to a gene: 7. The data derive from a study of cytomegalovirus exposure and HLA in healthy donors. Study results and caveats: Earlier findings revealed that most TCR beta V segments proved productive either about 90% or about 30% of the time.

Primers included in the PCR were 60 Vbeta and 13 Jbeta primers. Produced via immunoSEQ multiplex PCR; TCRdb's table is partial and in-frame only. The sample shows about 180,000 clones, over 70% of them seen only once. The clonotype was recovered from a male donor in good health and CMV-seronegative. The sequenced sample consisted of PBMCs. The chain links TRBV5-8 to TRBJ2-7; 9 bases are a match to TRBD1. This CDR3 reads CASSYPGTGYYEQYF. CDR3 nucleotides: TGTGCCAGCAGCTATCCTGGGACAGGGTACTACGAGCAGTACTTC.